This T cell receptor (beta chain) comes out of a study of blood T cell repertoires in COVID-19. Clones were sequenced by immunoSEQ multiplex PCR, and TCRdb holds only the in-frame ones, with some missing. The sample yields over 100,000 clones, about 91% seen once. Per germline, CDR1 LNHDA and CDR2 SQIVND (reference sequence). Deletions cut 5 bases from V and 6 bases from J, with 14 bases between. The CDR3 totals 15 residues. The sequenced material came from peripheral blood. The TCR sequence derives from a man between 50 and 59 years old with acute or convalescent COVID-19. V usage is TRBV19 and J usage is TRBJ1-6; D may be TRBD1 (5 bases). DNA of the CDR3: TGTGCCAGTAGTTTTGCCGGGGGGGGTAATTCACCCCTCCACTTT. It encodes CASSFAGGGNSPLHF.